The text below deals with one TCR beta chain. The target antigen is unknown. This sample stems from a study of beta chain features in type 1 diabetes. The study, taken as a whole, reports: For Type 1 diabetes patients, all four CD4+ subsets carried TCRB CDR3s that were moderately but significantly shorter. Researchers could not determine here whether HLA type influences TCRB rearrangement.

The study reverse transcribed the entire isolated RNA, so it sequenced expressed TCRB transcripts. Reads from naive, central memory and regulatory T cell samples averaged roughly 3.3 million. Sequenced by immunoSEQ multiplex PCR; TCRdb stores in-frame clones only, minus some. In the table there are hundreds of thousands of clones, roughly 31% of which are singletons. Post-sort purity exceeded 98% for all sorted populations. The source material was naive CD4+ T cells from blood. This sequence was found in a young man in good health.

CDR3 protein: CASSQVGGRSDEQFF. The CDR3 nucleotides are TGCGCCAGCAGCCAAGTTGGCGGGAGGTCCGATGAGCAGTTCTTC. The gene calls are TRBV4-3 and TRBJ2-1; TRBD2 aligns across 8 bases. Germline CDR1 is LGHNA and CDR2 is YSLEER. This CDR3 is 15 amino acids long. With V trimmed by 1 base and J by 8 bases, 7 bases remained unmatched.